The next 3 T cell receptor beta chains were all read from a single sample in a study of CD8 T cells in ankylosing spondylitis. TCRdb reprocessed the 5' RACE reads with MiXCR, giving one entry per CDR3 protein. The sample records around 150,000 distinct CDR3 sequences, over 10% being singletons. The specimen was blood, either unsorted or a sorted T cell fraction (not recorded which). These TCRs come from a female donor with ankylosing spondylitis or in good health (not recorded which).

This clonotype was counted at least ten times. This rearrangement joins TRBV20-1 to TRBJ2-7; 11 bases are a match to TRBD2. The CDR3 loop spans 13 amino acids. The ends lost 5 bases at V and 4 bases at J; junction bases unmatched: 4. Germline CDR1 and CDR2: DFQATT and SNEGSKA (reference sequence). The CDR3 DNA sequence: TGCAGTGCTCCGAGACTAGCGGGGTACGAGCAGTACTTC. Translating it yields CSAPRLAGYEQYF.

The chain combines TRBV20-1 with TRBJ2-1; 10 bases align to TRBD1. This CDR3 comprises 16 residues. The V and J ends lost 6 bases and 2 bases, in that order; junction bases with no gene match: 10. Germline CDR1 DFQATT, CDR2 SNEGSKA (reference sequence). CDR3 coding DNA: TGCAGTGCACCCGGCTCCGGGACAGGGGCCTACAATGAGCAGTTCTTC. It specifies CSAPGSGTGAYNEQFF.

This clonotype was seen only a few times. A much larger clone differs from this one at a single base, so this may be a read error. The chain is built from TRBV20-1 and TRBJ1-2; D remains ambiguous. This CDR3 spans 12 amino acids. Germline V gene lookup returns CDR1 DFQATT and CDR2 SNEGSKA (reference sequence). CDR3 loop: CSARAANYGYAF. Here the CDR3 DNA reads TGCAGTGCTAGAGCAGCTAACTATGGCTACGCCTTC.